Following are 19 T cell receptor beta chains from one sample sequenced in a study of spatial heterogeneity in lung cancer. The study, taken as a whole, reports: In tumors, expanded intratumoral alpha and beta TCR counts tracked mutation counts.

One entry per CDR3 protein results from TCRdb running MiXCR on the 5' RACE reads. Among under 1,500 distinct CDR3 sequences listed, around 19% were seen once. The sample's time point: sample taken at primary tumor resection. Their antigens remain unidentified. The sample was lung tumor tissue, taken at surgery. Every receptor here comes from a male donor with early-stage non-small cell lung cancer.

By sample fraction, this clonotype is medium-sized (0.01 to 0.1%). The chain employs TRBV10-2 and TRBJ2-1; the D is unclear. CDR3 length: 14 residues. Trimming pared 6 bases from V and 0 bases from J, leaving 9 bases between. Germline V CDR1 and CDR2: WSHSY, SAAADI. The CDR3 reads CASSHPNSYNEQFF. The CDR3 bases are TGCGCCAGCAGCCACCCCAACTCCTACAATGAGCAGTTCTTC.

This clonotype is judged medium-sized. This chain connects TRBV20-1 to TRBJ1-2; possible D gene TRBD1, 5 bases. The V gene lost 8 bases and the J gene lost 2 bases, with 15 bases spanning the gap. Looked up from germline, CDR1 is DFQATT and CDR2 is SNEGSKA (reference sequence). The length of the CDR3 is 13 residues. The CDR3 nucleotides read TGCAGTCCGTTCGGCCGACAGAACTATGGCTACACCTTC. Protein sequence: CSPFGRQNYGYTF.

Within the sample, this clonotype is medium-sized. The rearrangement joins TRBV7-6 to TRBJ2-7; weak D call: TRBD2 (6 bases). V was pared by 4 bases and J by 9 bases, with 10 bases between. Looked up from germline, CDR1 is SGHVS and CDR2 is FNYEAQ. This CDR3 comprises 11 residues. The CDR3 nucleotides are TGTGCCAGCAGCTCGGGACTCGGGCAGTACTTC. Protein sequence: CASSSGLGQYF.

Judged by abundance, this clonotype is medium-sized. The rearrangement joins TRBV7-9 to TRBJ2-2, with D unclear. Germline CDR1 SEHNR, CDR2 FQNEAQ (reference sequence). The CDR3 has 13 residues. V gave up 6 bases and J gave up 4 bases, with 9 bases separating them. Here the CDR3 DNA reads TGTGCCAGCAGTCAGAAGGGCACCGGGGAGCTGTTTTTT. Its translation is CASSQKGTGELFF.

This clonotype is classed as medium-sized. This chain connects TRBV20-1 to TRBJ2-3; 14 bases agree with TRBD2. Trimming took 5 bases from V and 3 from J; bases not matched to a gene: 4. The CDR3 spans 15 residues. The germline V gene has CDR1 DFQATT and CDR2 SNEGSKA (reference sequence). CDR3 DNA sequence: TGCAGTGCTTCGGGGACTAGCGGGAGAACAGATACGCAGTATTTT. Amino acid sequence: CSASGTSGRTDTQYF.

Judged by abundance, this clonotype is medium-sized (0.01 to 0.1%). This chain joins TRBV3-1 and TRBJ2-1, with TRBD2 as a possible D gene (5 bases). This CDR3 has 14 residues. The V and J ends lost 7 bases and 4 bases respectively, with 14 bases between them. Looked up from germline, CDR1 is LGHDT and CDR2 is YNNKEL (reference sequence). CDR3 nucleotide sequence: TGTGCCAGCAAAGAGGGAAAGGAATACAATGAGCAGTTCTTC. Translated, it gives CASKEGKEYNEQFF.

In this sample, this clonotype is medium-sized. The chain links TRBV6-5 to TRBJ2-3; 10 bases match TRBD2. The CDR3 covers 15 residues. V lost 7 bases to trimming and J lost 1 base; unmatched junction nucleotides: 5. Germline V gives CDR1 MNHEY, CDR2 SVGAGI. The CDR3 DNA reads as TGTGCCAGCATGCCAGGACTAGCGGGCACAGATACGCAGTATTTT. Translation gives CASMPGLAGTDTQYF.

The rearrangement joins TRBV20-1 to TRBJ2-7; TRBD2 matches 10 bases. The CDR3 extends over 16 amino acids. The germline V gene encodes CDR1 DFQATT and CDR2 SNEGSKA (reference sequence). V lost 0 bases and J lost 2; bases outside the gene matches: 7. In DNA form, the CDR3 reads TGCAGTGCTAGAGATCTGGCTAGCGGGAGAGCCTACGAGCAGTACTTC. Its translation is CSARDLASGRAYEQYF.

This clonotype is labeled medium-sized. The chain uses TRBV5-1 and TRBJ2-4; 8 bases are shared with TRBD1. Trimming cost V 3 bases and J 6 bases; bases outside gene matches: 5. This CDR3 spans 14 amino acids. Germline-derived CDR1 and CDR2 are SGHRS and YFSETQ. DNA for the CDR3: TGCGCCAGCAGCTCCAGACAGGGGCGAAACATTCAGTACTTC. This translates into CASSSRQGRNIQYF. Complete variable domain (other parts from reference TRBV5-1 and TRBJ2-4): KAGVTQTPRYLIKTRGQQVTLSCSPISGHRSVSWYQQTPGQGLQFLFEYFSETQRNKGNFPGRFSGRQFSNSRSEMNVSTLELGDSALYLCASSSRQGRNIQYFGAGTRLSVL.

This clonotype was observed many times. The V and J genes are TRBV20-1 and TRBJ1-3, with D possibly being TRBD1 (6 bases). Germline CDR1 and CDR2: DFQATT and SNEGSKA (reference sequence). The V end was cut by 7 bases, the J end by 0 bases, with 13 bases between. This CDR3 contains 14 residues. The CDR3 DNA is TGCAGTGTTGCCCGGGACAACTCTGGAAACACCATATATTTT. Its translation: CSVARDNSGNTIYF.

By sample fraction, this clonotype is large. In DNA form, the CDR3 reads TGTGCCTGGACGGGAGAGGTTGGGAGCTCCTACAATGAGCAGTTCTTC. This sequence encodes CAWTGEVGSSYNEQFF. The chain links TRBV30 to TRBJ2-1; D might be TRBD2 (6 bases). The germline CDR1 and CDR2 sequences are GTSNPN and SVGIG (reference sequence). The CDR3 is 16 amino acids. V lost 4 bases to trimming and J lost 0 bases, with 16 bases between them.

This clonotype is termed medium-sized. V usage is TRBV19 and J usage is TRBJ2-1; 11 nucleotides align to TRBD1. Trimming took 9 bases from V and 8 from J; bases not matched to a gene: 6. CDR1 is LNHDA, CDR2 SQIVND, per germline (reference sequence). The CDR3 length is 13 residues. Here the CDR3 DNA reads TGTGCCAGCCGGACAGGGGGCACGGATGAGCAGTTCTTC. Protein: CASRTGGTDEQFF.

This clonotype was recorded many times. The chain has TRBV12-3 or TRBV12-4 and TRBJ2-1; 7 bases line up with TRBD2. The CDR3 length is 10 residues. After removal of 8 bases from V and 10 bases from J, the junction contained 2 bases not matched to a gene. The CDR3 loop is CASGEGEQFF. The CDR3 DNA reads TGTGCCAGCGGGGAGGGGGAGCAGTTCTTC.

This clonotype rates as medium-sized. This rearrangement joins TRBV7-8 to TRBJ2-5, with 12 bases lining up with TRBD2. Germline lookup yields CDR1 SGHVS and CDR2 FQNEAQ. CDR3 length: 20 amino acids. Trimming removed 6 bases from V and 5 bases from J; junction bases left unmatched: 22. For the CDR3, the DNA is TGTGCCAGCAGACCTTCCCCTCCGGGACTAGCGGGTTCCCCTCGGGAGACCCAGTACTTC. Translation gives CASRPSPPGLAGSPRETQYF. The entire variable domain, with the rest obtained from reference TRBV7-8 and TRBJ2-5, is as follows: GAGVSQSPRYKVAKRGQDVALRCDPISGHVSLFWYQQALGQGPEFLTYFQNEAQLDKSGLPSDRFFAERPEGSVSTLKIQRTQQEDSAVYLCASRPSPPGLAGSPRETQYFGPGTRLLVL.

The chain is built from TRBV6-5 and TRBJ2-1; the D gene is possibly TRBD1 (5 bases). Germline values: CDR1 MNHEY, CDR2 SVGAGI. CDR3 length: 14 amino acids. V shed 2 bases and J shed 1 base, with 6 bases lying between them. The CDR3 DNA follows: TGTGCCAGCAGTTACCAGGGATCCTACAATGAGCAGTTCTTC. Protein sequence: CASSYQGSYNEQFF.

The gene calls are TRBV11-2 and TRBJ2-5; D may be TRBD1 (5 bases). V lost 3 bases, J lost 3 bases, and 11 bases lay in between. The CDR3 runs to 14 residues. The germline gives CDR1 SGHAT, CDR2 FQNNGV. The CDR3 region has the DNA TGTGCCAGCAGCTTCACCGACAGAAAAGAGACCCAGTACTTC. Translating gives CASSFTDRKETQYF. Combining the CDR3 with reference TRBV11-2 and TRBJ2-5 gives the whole variable domain EAGVAQSPRYKIIEKRQSVAFWCNPISGHATLYWYQQILGQGPKLLIQFQNNGVVDDSQLPKDRFSAERLKGVDSTLKIQPAKLEDSAVYLCASSFTDRKETQYFGPGTRLLVL.

V gene TRBV7-2 combines with J gene TRBJ2-5; D is unresolved. This CDR3 is built from 13 residues. Germline CDR1 and CDR2: SGHTA and FQGNSA. Trimming took off 6 bases at V and 3 bases at J, with 11 bases between the two ends. CDR3: CASRPRSEETQYF. The CDR3 DNA reads TGTGCCAGCAGACCACGCTCCGAAGAGACCCAGTACTTC. Full variable domain (remainder filled in from reference TRBV7-2 and TRBJ2-5): GAGVSQSPSNKVTEKGKDVELRCDPISGHTALYWYRQSLGQGLEFLIYFQGNSAPDKSGLPSDRFSAERTGGSVSTLTIQRTQQEDSAVYLCASRPRSEETQYFGPGTRLLVL.

Ten or more counts support this clonotype. A much larger clone sits a single nucleotide away, making a read error possible. The chain joins TRBV5-4 to TRBJ2-1; D is perhaps TRBD1 (5 bases). Deletions cut 2 bases from V and 7 bases from J, with 10 bases between. The CDR3 has 13 residues. Germline assignment: CDR1 SGHNT and CDR2 YYREEE (reference sequence). The CDR3, as DNA: TGTGCCAGCAGCTTAGGGGTCGGGAATGAGCAGTTCTTC. It translates to CASSLGVGNEQFF.

Sample share makes this clonotype large. The chain joins TRBV29-1 to TRBJ2-7; D is ambiguous. Germline values: CDR1 SQVTM, CDR2 ANQGSEA. V lost 6 bases to trimming and J lost 2 bases, with 17 bases between them. The CDR3 spans 14 residues. The CDR3 spells CSVSSTASPYEQYF. CDR3 bases: TGCAGCGTGTCCTCGACGGCGAGTCCCTACGAGCAGTACTTC.